This passage covers 24 T cell receptor beta chains from one sample sequenced in a study of blood T cells in healthy people across ages. A sample-barcoded 5' primer and a J-beta primer mix were used in a second PCR of roughly 6 to 11 cycles. TCRdb reprocessed the 5' RACE reads with MiXCR, giving one entry per CDR3 protein. The table includes fewer than 1,000,000 distinct CDR3 sequences, under 55% detected once. The sequencing input was blood. These receptor sequences come from a man in his 60s in good health.

V is TRBV6-5 and J is TRBJ2-7; TRBD2 is a possible D gene (5 bases). V lost 4 bases to trimming and J lost 0 bases, with 10 bases between them. Germline-derived CDR1 and CDR2 are MNHEY and SVGAGI. There are 14 residues in the CDR3. In DNA form, the CDR3 reads TGTGCCAGCAGTTTGAGGGTTCCCTCCTACGAGCAGTACTTC. Translation: CASSLRVPSYEQYF.

This clonotype has more than one count but fewer than ten. The chain links TRBV5-1 to TRBJ2-1, with 8 positions matching TRBD1. The J segment lost 6 bases and the V segment lost 4 bases, leaving 6 bases of the junction unmatched. CDR3 length equals 14 residues. Germline V CDR1 and CDR2: SGHRS, YFSETQ. This CDR3 is CASSQGAQGNEQFF. CDR3 bases: TGCGCCAGCAGCCAGGGGGCGCAGGGCAATGAGCAGTTCTTC.

The V and J genes are TRBV20-1 and TRBJ1-2, with 9 bases lining up with TRBD1. Per the germline V gene, CDR1 is DFQATT and CDR2 is SNEGSKA (reference sequence). The CDR3 consists of 13 residues. The junction had 5 bases not matched to a gene; V was cut back by 3 bases and J by 6 bases. In DNA, the CDR3 is TGCAGTGCTAGGGGGGACAGGGAGGATGGCTACACCTTC. It codes for CSARGDREDGYTF.

V is TRBV20-1 and J is TRBJ1-6, with no clear D. Germline CDR1 DFQATT, CDR2 SNEGSKA (reference sequence). The ends were cut back, 5 bases at V and 2 bases at J, with 19 bases in the middle. This CDR3 is built from 17 residues. CDR3 region: CSAPNREGGTYNSPLHF. The CDR3 nucleotides read TGCAGTGCTCCAAACCGGGAGGGTGGAACCTATAATTCACCCCTCCACTTT.

There are many counts of this clonotype. The V gene is TRBV28, the J gene TRBJ2-3, with D perhaps matching TRBD1 or TRBD2 (5 bases each). Trimming left V 5 bases short and J 0 bases short, with 9 bases between. This CDR3 is 14 amino acids long. Germline loops: CDR1 MDHEN, CDR2 SYDVKM. The CDR3 nucleotides are TGTGCCAGCAGTACAGGAGGTAGCACAGATACGCAGTATTTT. Protein product: CASSTGGSTDTQYF.

The rearrangement links TRBV6-2 or TRBV6-3 to TRBJ2-7; tentative D call: TRBD2 (6 bases). This CDR3 has 15 amino acids. Trimming took off 7 bases at V and 0 bases at J, with 16 bases between the two ends. CDR1 is MNHEY and CDR2 is SVGEGT in the germline V gene. The CDR3: CASTRHDGGSYEQYF. The CDR3 DNA is TGTGCCAGCACCCGACACGACGGGGGCTCCTACGAGCAGTACTTC.

The chain links TRBV5-5 to TRBJ2-3, with 9 positions matching TRBD2. The CDR3 loop spans 16 amino acids. Germline CDR1 and CDR2: SGHKS and YYEKEE (reference sequence). V shed 2 bases, J shed 5 bases, and the junction held 9 bases outside the gene matches. DNA of the CDR3: TGTGCCAGCAGCTTAAGCGGGGGGCCCCGAGGAGATACGCAGTATTTT. As protein: CASSLSGGPRGDTQYF.

This clonotype showed up just a few times. CDR3 protein: CSVTTGRVIYEQYF. The CDR3 coding sequence is TGCAGCGTTACTACGGGACGGGTGATCTACGAGCAGTACTTC. The chain joins TRBV29-1 to TRBJ2-7; D tentatively reads TRBD1 or TRBD2 (5 bases each). The length of the CDR3 is 14 residues. The V and J ends lost 5 bases and 3 bases respectively, with 17 bases between them. CDR1 and CDR2 from the germline V gene are SQVTM and ANQGSEA.

The V and J genes are TRBV15 and TRBJ2-5; D is unclear. Germline V gene lookup returns CDR1 LNHNV and CDR2 YYDKDF (reference sequence). This CDR3 spans 13 amino acids. The V gene lost 8 bases and the J gene lost 11 bases, with 21 bases spanning the gap. The CDR3 nucleotides read TGTGCCACCGCATCCTCGAATTACAATGAGCAGTACTTC. Translating it yields CATASSNYNEQYF.

This clonotype has just a few counts. V and J are TRBV14 and TRBJ2-1; tentatively, D is TRBD1 (5 bases). The CDR3 is made up of 16 amino acids. Germline V CDR1 and CDR2: SGHDN, FVKESK. Between the trimmed V and J ends, which lost 1 base and 2 bases, there was a span of 12 bases. For the CDR3, the DNA is TGTGCCAGCAGCCAAGTCCCGACAGCCCCCTACAATGAGCAGTTCTTC. Its protein product is CASSQVPTAPYNEQFF.

This clonotype was seen only a few times. The chain joins TRBV27 to TRBJ1-6, with D maybe TRBD1 (6 bases). Trimming removed 6 bases at V and 8 bases at J, with 14 bases between. Germline assignment: CDR1 MNHEY and CDR2 SMNVEV (reference sequence). This CDR3 comprises 14 residues. This chain's CDR3 is CASRPGAGDSPLHF. The CDR3 DNA sequence: TGTGCCAGCAGGCCTGGGGCAGGGGATTCACCCCTCCACTTT.

This clonotype was seen more than once but under ten times. The chain couples TRBV20-1 to TRBJ2-5; the D is unclear. The germline V gene encodes CDR1 DFQATT and CDR2 SNEGSKA (reference sequence). The CDR3 length is 13 residues. Trimming cost V 2 bases and J 5 bases, with 12 bases left between them. CDR3 protein: CSARITSGETQYF. For the CDR3, the DNA is TGCAGTGCTAGAATAACCTCCGGGGAGACCCAGTACTTC.

On this clonotype: Germline is not matched at one junction end, which may reflect a read error. The chain's CDR3 is CTSSLQGSTGELFF. DNA for the CDR3: TGTACCAGCAGTCTACAGGGAAGCACCGGGGAGCTGTTTTTT. The gene calls are TRBV25-1 and TRBJ2-2; D is possibly TRBD1 (6 bases). This CDR3 is built from 14 residues. The germline V gene encodes CDR1 MGHDK and CDR2 SYGVNS.

The chain joins TRBV9 to TRBJ2-2, with no clear D. Germline CDR1 reads SGDLS; CDR2 reads YYNGEE. Trimming stripped 1 base from V and 4 bases from J, with 8 bases between. The CDR3 extends over 14 amino acids. CDR3 in amino acids: CASSVQAPTGELFF. As DNA, the CDR3 is TGTGCCAGCAGCGTACAGGCCCCCACCGGGGAGCTGTTTTTT. Full variable domain (outside the CDR3, taken from reference TRBV9 and TRBJ2-2): DSGVTQTPKHLITATGQRVTLRCSPRSGDLSVYWYQQSLDQGLQFLIQYYNGEERAKGNILERFSAQQFPDLHSELNLSSLELGDSALYFCASSVQAPTGELFFGEGSRLTVL.

The gene calls are TRBV20-1 and TRBJ2-5; 7 bases are shared with TRBD2. Germline CDR1 is DFQATT and CDR2 is SNEGSKA (reference sequence). This CDR3 is built from 16 residues. V trimming: 3 bases; J trimming: 10 bases; junction bases outside the gene matches: 20. The CDR3 is CSARDRRDYVFQDQYF. DNA of the CDR3: TGCAGTGCTAGGGACCGTCGGGACTACGTGTTTCAGGACCAGTACTTC.

V is TRBV6-6 and J is TRBJ1-2; no clear D. Germline CDR1 and CDR2: MNHNY and SVGAGI (reference sequence). CDR3 length equals 15 residues. The germline V and J ends were trimmed by 2 bases and 0 bases, with 10 bases remaining between them. The CDR3 nucleotides read TGTGCCAGCAGTTACACGGCAGAGACTAACTATGGCTACACCTTC. Its protein is CASSYTAETNYGYTF.

The V gene is TRBV15, the J gene TRBJ2-5; weak D call: TRBD2 (6 bases). The germline gives CDR1 LNHNV, CDR2 YYDKDF (reference sequence). The length of the CDR3 is 12 residues. Trimming took 4 bases from V and 3 from J, leaving 6 bases between them. For the CDR3, the DNA is TGTGCCACCAGCACGGGGGAAGAGACCCAGTACTTC. Translation: CATSTGEETQYF.

The genes are TRBV7-2 and TRBJ1-6, with a weak D call TRBD1 (6 bases). Germline loops: CDR1 SGHTA, CDR2 FQGNSA. The CDR3 runs 16 residues. V shed 4 bases and J shed 0 bases, with 10 bases lying between them. The CDR3 region has the DNA TGTGCCAGCAGCTCGCAGGGGCGCTCCTATAATTCACCCCTCCACTTT. Protein sequence: CASSSQGRSYNSPLHF.

The rearrangement links TRBV20-1 to TRBJ1-6; 7 nucleotides line up with TRBD1. The CDR3 length is 14 residues. Trimming took 6 bases from V and 7 from J; bases not matched to a gene: 9. Germline V gene data show CDR1 as DFQATT and CDR2 as SNEGSKA (reference sequence). DNA of the CDR3: TGCAGTGCGGGGAGGGGGCGCGAAAATTCACCCCTCCACTTT. Its protein is CSAGRGRENSPLHF.

The V gene is TRBV4-2, the J gene TRBJ1-2; D remains unclear. V lost 0 bases and J lost 2, with 10 bases in between. CDR1 and CDR2 from the germline V gene are LGHNA and YNFKEQ. The CDR3 extends over 15 amino acids. The DNA for the CDR3 is TGTGCCAGCAGCCAAGATCCTGGCGACAACTATGGCTACACCTTC. It translates to CASSQDPGDNYGYTF.

J is TRBJ2-3 and V is TRBV20-1; D unresolved. With 5 bases removed from V and 0 bases from J, the gap between germline ends came to 15 bases. The germline gives CDR1 DFQATT, CDR2 SNEGSKA (reference sequence). The CDR3 runs 15 residues. The DNA for the CDR3 is TGCAGTGCTCGCCTCAGAGGCTTAAGCACAGATACGCAGTATTTT. Translating it yields CSARLRGLSTDTQYF.

On this clonotype itself: An end of the junction does not agree with germline; a read error may underlie this. V gene TRBV20-1 combines with J gene TRBJ1-1; possibly TRBD1 for D (6 bases). The CDR3 consists of 14 residues. Germline CDR1 DFQATT, CDR2 SNEGSKA (reference sequence). CDR3 nucleotides: TGCAGTGCGCCCCATGAGGGGGGAAACACTGAGGCTTTCTTT. Its translation is CSAPHEGGNTEAFF.

This clonotype was counted a single time. The J gene is TRBJ2-7, the V gene TRBV2; tentative D call: TRBD2 (6 bases). This CDR3 contains 15 residues. In germline, CDR1 is SNHLY, CDR2 FYNNEI. V was trimmed by 7 bases and J by 0 bases, leaving 16 bases between them. CDR3 DNA: TGTGCCAGCAAGCAACTAGCCCCTACCTCCTACGAGCAGTACTTC. Translation: CASKQLAPTSYEQYF.

This rearrangement joins TRBV6-5 to TRBJ1-5, with no clear D. Looked up from germline, CDR1 is MNHEY and CDR2 is SVGAGI. This CDR3 is built from 12 residues. The V end was cut by 2 bases, the J end by 6 bases, with 5 bases between. The chain's CDR3 is CASSYHAQPQHF. Here the CDR3 DNA reads TGTGCCAGCAGTTACCACGCTCAGCCCCAGCATTTT.